This entry is about one T cell receptor beta chain. Its antigen is undetermined. The data were taken from a study of cytomegalovirus exposure and HLA in healthy donors. Study overall: HLA-typed donors were the source of about 85 million unique TCRs, which an early data release held.

This CDR3 region has 15 residues. Trimming took off 3 bases at V and 3 bases at J, with 13 bases between the two ends. The germline V gene encodes CDR1 SNHLY and CDR2 FYNNEI. Findings of the study overall: In an earlier analysis, productive rearrangement rates for most beta V segments clustered near 87% or 30%.

The PCR was carried out with 60 Vbeta primers and 13 Jbeta primers. TCRdb keeps only in-frame clones here, not all; method: immunoSEQ multiplex PCR. The data contain roughly 230,000 clones, roughly 91% of them singletons. The sample consisted of PBMCs. This chain links TRBV2 with TRBJ2-3; D perhaps matches TRBD2 (6 bases). The sequence came from a girl aged 2 to 10 in good health and CMV-seronegative. The CDR3 coding sequence is TGTGCCAGCAGTGAGTCGGGAGTGGTGACAGATACGCAGTATTTT. It is translated as CASSESGVVTDTQYF.